This TCR beta chain was retrieved from a study of control samples from healthy donors and cancer patients. Germline V gene sequence: CDR1 MNHNS, CDR2 SASEGT. This CDR3 comprises 16 residues. V was pared by 3 bases and J by 4 bases, with 10 bases of the junction left unmatched. Some clones are missing from TCRdb's copy, which holds only in-frame ones; the method was immunoSEQ multiplex PCR. The table has about 82,000 clones, 94% seen once. Source material: blood. The TCR was taken from a woman aged 18-29 years in good health. The chain has TRBV6-1 and TRBJ1-1; 8 bases match TRBD1. The CDR3 region is CASSEIGTQGGTEAFF. CDR3 sequence (DNA): TGTGCCAGCAGTGAGATAGGGACACAGGGGGGCACTGAAGCTTTCTTT.